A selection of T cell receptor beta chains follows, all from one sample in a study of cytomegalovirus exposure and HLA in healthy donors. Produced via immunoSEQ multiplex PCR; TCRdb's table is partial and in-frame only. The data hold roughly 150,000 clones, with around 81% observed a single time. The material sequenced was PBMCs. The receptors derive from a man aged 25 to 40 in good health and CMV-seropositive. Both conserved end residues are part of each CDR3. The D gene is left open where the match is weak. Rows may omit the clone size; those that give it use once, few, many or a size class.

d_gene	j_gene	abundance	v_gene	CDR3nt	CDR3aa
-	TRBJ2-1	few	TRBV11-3	TGTGCCAGCAGCTCCAGAGGAGAGACCTACAATGAGCAGTTCTTC	CASSSRGETYNEQFF
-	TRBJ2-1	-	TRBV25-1	TGTGCCAGCAGTGGATTTAGCGAGGGATCGGGAAATGAGCAGTTCTTC	CASSGFSEGSGNEQFF
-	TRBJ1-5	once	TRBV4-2	TGTGCCAGCAGCCAAGATCAGGGCAATCAGCCCCAGCATTTT	CASSQDQGNQPQHF
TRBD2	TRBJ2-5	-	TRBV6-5	TGTGCCAGCAGCCCGGGACTAGCATACCAGCAGACCCAGTACTTC	CASSPGLAYQQTQYF
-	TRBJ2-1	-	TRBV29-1	TGCAGCGTTGATGGGCGGGGGCTCATCTACAATGAGCAGTTCTTC	CSVDGRGLIYNEQFF
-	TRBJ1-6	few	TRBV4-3	TGCGCCAGCAGCCAAGGTCCTGGGGGAGGGGAGTTCGATCGCCTCCACTTT	CASSQGPGGGEFDRLHF
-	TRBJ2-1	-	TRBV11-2	TGTGCCAGCAGCTTAAGAACTAGAGAGCAGTTCTTC	CASSLRTREQFF
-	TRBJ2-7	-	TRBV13	TGTGCCAGCAGCTTACCCTCGTCGGCCTACGAGCAGTACTTC	CASSLPSSAYEQYF
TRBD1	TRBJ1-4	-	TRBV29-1	TGCAGCGTTGAAGATAGGACAGGAGATGAAAAACTGTTTTTT	CSVEDRTGDEKLFF
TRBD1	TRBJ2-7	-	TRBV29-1	TGCAGCGTTGAGGTGACAGGGGACGAGCAGTACTTC	CSVEVTGDEQYF
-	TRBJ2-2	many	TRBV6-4	TGTGCCAGCAGGACAGGGAACACCGGGGAGCTGTTTTTT	CASRTGNTGELFF
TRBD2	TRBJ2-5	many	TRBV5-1	TGCGCCAGCAGCGTGACTAGCGGGGGGAGGACCCAGTACTTC	CASSVTSGGRTQYF
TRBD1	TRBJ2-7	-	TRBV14	TGTGCCAGCAGCCAAGGTTCGGGACAGGGCAAATGGTCCTACGAGCAGTACTTC	CASSQGSGQGKWSYEQYF
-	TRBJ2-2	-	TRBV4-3	TGCGCCAGCAGCCGGGGGGGGGCGAGCACCGGGGAGCTGTTTTTT	CASSRGGASTGELFF
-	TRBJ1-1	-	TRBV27	TGTGCCAGCAGTCCCCGCCAACAGGGTCCTGAAGCTTTCTTT	CASSPRQQGPEAFF
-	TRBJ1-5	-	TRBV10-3	TGTGCCATCAGTGAACGAGGATATAGCAATCAGCCCCAGCATTTT	CAISERGYSNQPQHF
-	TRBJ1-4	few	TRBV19	TGTGCCAGTAGTGAGGACTCAAATGAAAAACTGTTTTTT	CASSEDSNEKLFF
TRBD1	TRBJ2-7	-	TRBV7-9	TGTGCCAGCAGCAAACCGGGACAGGGGGCCCACGAGCAGTACTTC	CASSKPGQGAHEQYF
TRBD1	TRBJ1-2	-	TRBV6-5	TGTGCCAGCAGCCTCGGGACAGGGACTTATGGCTACACCTTC	CASSLGTGTYGYTF
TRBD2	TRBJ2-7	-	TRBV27	TGTGCCAGCAGAGCAAATACTAGCGACTACGAGCAGTACTTC	CASRANTSDYEQYF
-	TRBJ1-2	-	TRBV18	TGTGCCAGCTCACCCAGGGAGGCAGGTCTGAACTATGGCTACACCTTC	CASSPREAGLNYGYTF
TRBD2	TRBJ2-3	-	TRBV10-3	TGTGCCATCGAGGCGGGGGGGGGCACAGATACGCAGTATTTT	CAIEAGGGTDTQYF
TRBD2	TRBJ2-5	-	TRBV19	TGTGCCAGTAGTATACGCGGGGGGTTAGAGACCCAGTACTTC	CASSIRGGLETQYF
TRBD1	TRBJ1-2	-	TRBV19	TGTGCCAGTAGTACCGGACAGGCCTTCAGGGGCTACACCTTC	CASSTGQAFRGYTF
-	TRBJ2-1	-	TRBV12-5	TGTGCTAGTGGCCGCGGACTGGACTACAATGAGCAGTTCTTC	CASGRGLDYNEQFF
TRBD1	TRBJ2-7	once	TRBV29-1	TGCAGCGTTGTTCGACAGGGGCGTTCCTACGAGCAGTACTTC	CSVVRQGRSYEQYF
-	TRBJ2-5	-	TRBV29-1	TGCAGCGTTGTAGAGGGGGGAGAGACCCAGTACTTC	CSVVEGGETQYF
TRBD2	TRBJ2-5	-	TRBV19	TGTGCCAGTAGTGTTGCTAGCGGGGGGGCTGGAGAGACCCAGTACTTC	CASSVASGGAGETQYF
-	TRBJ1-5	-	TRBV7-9	TGTGCCAGCAGCCCCGTGGCGGACTCGAATCAGCCCCAGCATTTT	CASSPVADSNQPQHF
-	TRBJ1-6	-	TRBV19	TGTGCCAGTAGTATGAGGGCGTCTTATAATTCACCCCTCCACTTT	CASSMRASYNSPLHF
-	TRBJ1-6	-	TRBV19	TGTGCCAGTAGTATGCGGGGAATGGGGGATTCACCCCTCCACTTT	CASSMRGMGDSPLHF
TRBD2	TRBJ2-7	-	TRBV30	TGTGCCTGGAGTTTTAGCGGGACCTACGAGCAGTACTTC	CAWSFSGTYEQYF
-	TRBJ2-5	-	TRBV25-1	TGTGCCACCTCGCCGCGGACTGGGGGCGAGGACCAGTACTTC	CATSPRTGGEDQYF
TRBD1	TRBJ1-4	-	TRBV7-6	TGTGCCAGCAGCTGGAATCCGGCGGGACAGGGTGAAAAACTGTTTTTT	CASSWNPAGQGEKLFF
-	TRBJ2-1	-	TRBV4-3	TGCGCCAGCAGCCGGGAGGACGTAGGGGCCGTGTGGAATGAGCAGTTCTTC	CASSREDVGAVWNEQFF
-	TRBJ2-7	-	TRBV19	TGTGCCAGTAGTATATCCCCATCAGGGGAAGCCTACGAGCAGTACTTC	CASSISPSGEAYEQYF
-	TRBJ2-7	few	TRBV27	TGTGCCAGCAGACCTGGACAGAACTCCTACGAGCAGTACTTC	CASRPGQNSYEQYF
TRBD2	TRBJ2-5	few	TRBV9	TGTGCCAGCAGCGTAGCCAGCGGGGGTTGGGAGACCCAGTACTTC	CASSVASGGWETQYF
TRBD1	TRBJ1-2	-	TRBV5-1	TGCGCCAGCAGCGAGGGGACAGGGGGCCAATATGGCTACACCTTC	CASSEGTGGQYGYTF
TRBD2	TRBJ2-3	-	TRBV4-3	TGCGCCAGCAGCCAAGATACGCTAGCGGGGACAGATACGCAGTATTTT	CASSQDTLAGTDTQYF
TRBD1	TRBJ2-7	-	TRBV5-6	TGTGCCAGCAGCTTAGGGACAGGGGTCTACGAGCAGTACTTC	CASSLGTGVYEQYF
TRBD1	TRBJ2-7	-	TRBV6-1	TGTGCCAGCAGGTGGACAGGGCGGGAGCAGTACTTC	CASRWTGREQYF
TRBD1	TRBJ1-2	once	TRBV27	TGTGCCAGCAGTTTTACAGGGGGCCTTGGCTACACCTTC	CASSFTGGLGYTF
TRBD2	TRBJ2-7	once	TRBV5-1	TGCGCCAGCAGCTTGGGACTAGCGGGCGATACCTACGAGCAGTACTTC	CASSLGLAGDTYEQYF
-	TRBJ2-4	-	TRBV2	TGTGCCAGCAGTGAATATCCCTCGAACATTCAGTACTTC	CASSEYPSNIQYF
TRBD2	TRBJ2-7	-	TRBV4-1	TGCGCCAGCAGCCGGGGTGCGGGGGGGCGGAACGAGCAGTACTTC	CASSRGAGGRNEQYF
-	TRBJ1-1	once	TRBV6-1	TGTGCCAGCAGCGCCTATTCAGGTATGAACACTGAAGCTTTCTTT	CASSAYSGMNTEAFF
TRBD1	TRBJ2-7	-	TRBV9	TGTGCCAGCAGCCATACAGCGCAGGGGGACTACGAGCAGTACTTC	CASSHTAQGDYEQYF
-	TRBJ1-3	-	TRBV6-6	TGTGCCAGCAGCTCTACAAACACCATATATTTT	CASSSTNTIYF
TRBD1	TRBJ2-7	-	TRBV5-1	TGCGCCAGCAGCTTGGGGAGAATCCCGGGACAGGGGTACGAGCAGTACTTC	CASSLGRIPGQGYEQYF